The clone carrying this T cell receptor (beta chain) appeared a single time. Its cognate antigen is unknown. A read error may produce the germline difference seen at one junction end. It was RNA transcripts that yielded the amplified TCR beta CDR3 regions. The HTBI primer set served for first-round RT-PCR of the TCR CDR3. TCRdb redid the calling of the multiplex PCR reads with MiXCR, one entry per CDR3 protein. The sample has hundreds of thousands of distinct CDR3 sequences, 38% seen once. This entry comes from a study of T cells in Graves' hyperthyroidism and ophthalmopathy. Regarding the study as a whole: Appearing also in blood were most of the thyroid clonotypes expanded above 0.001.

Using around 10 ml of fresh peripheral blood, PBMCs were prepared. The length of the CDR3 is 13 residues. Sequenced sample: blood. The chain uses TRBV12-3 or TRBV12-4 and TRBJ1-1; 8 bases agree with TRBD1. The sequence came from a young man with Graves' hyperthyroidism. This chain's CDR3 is CASRGQARTEDFF. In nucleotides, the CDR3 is TGTGCCAGCAGGGGACAGGCCAGAACTGAAGATTTCTTT.